The sequence of this T cell receptor (beta chain) was determined in a study of T cell repertoires and HLA-DP antigens. Study information: Sorted CD137+CD4+ samples averaged roughly 210 ng DNA; pre-culture CD4+ samples, 1,000 to 1,500 ng.

The CDR3 sequence is 17 residues long. The germline V gene encodes CDR1 SGHRS and CDR2 YFSETQ. The trim removed 0 bases at V and 8 bases at J, leaving 11 bases unmatched. Primers targeted 54 TRBV and 13 TRBJ segments. The repertoire was sequenced with immunoSEQ multiplex PCR; TCRdb's copy has only in-frame clones and lacks some. Of about 73,000 clones detected, around three quarters appear once; the ten largest clones hold about 1.4%. General study points: Previously undetected clones averaged roughly 40% and 52% against the two alleles respectively.

Purity of the untouched CD4+ T cells was around 98%. Concerning this clone: Its target is not known.

The sample comprised CD4+ T cells from PBMCs. The TCR comes from a man in his 60s in good health and CMV-seronegative. This chain joins TRBV5-1 and TRBJ2-1, with 10 positions matching TRBD2. CDR3: CASSLGTASGSPHEQFF. For the CDR3, the DNA is TGCGCCAGCAGCTTGGGAACCGCTAGCGGGAGTCCCCATGAGCAGTTCTTC.